This TCR beta chain was identified during a study of blood T cell repertoires in COVID-19. Study-wide context: Acute-phase and convalescent COVID-19 samples originated in the United States, Italy and Spain. T cells, B-cell-depleted T cells, or PBMCs provided the cDNA or gDNA that served as material.

All enrollees were about 18 to 100 years old and from under 25 US areas. The method was immunoSEQ multiplex PCR; TCRdb's version includes in-frame clones alone and lacks a portion of them. The table lists about 180,000 clones, about 84% of them singletons. The sequence derives from a woman in her thirties or forties with acute COVID-19. Sequencing was performed on PBMCs or T cells enriched from blood (not recorded which).

The CDR3 here is CASSISSPICKKNIQYF. CDR3 coding DNA: TGTGCCAGCAGCATTAGCTCTCCCATTTGCAAAAAAAACATTCAGTACTTC. The chain uses TRBV3-1 (or the pseudogene TRBV3-2) and TRBJ2-4, with unresolved D. CDR3 length equals 17 residues. Germline V gene sequence: CDR1 LGHDT, CDR2 YNNKEL (reference sequence). Trimming took off 5 bases at V and 4 bases at J, with 21 bases between the two ends.